What follows describes a single TCR beta chain. The record originates from a study of OX40 agonist ivuxolimab in advanced cancers. Study context: An agonistic anti-OX40 (CD134) antibody, ivuxolimab, was used to treat the patients.

Trimming cost V 2 bases and J 0 bases, with 11 bases left between them. CDR1 and CDR2 (germline): WNHNN, SYGVQD (reference sequence). The CDR3 consists of 15 residues. The data were produced by immunoSEQ multiplex PCR, yet TCRdb's version contains in-frame clones alone and is incomplete. The sample shows 69,000 or so clones, approximately 78% of them seen only once. The chain joins TRBV10-1 to TRBJ2-7; D might be TRBD1 or TRBD2, each matching 5 bases. The sample in question was CD4+ or CD8+ T cells sorted from blood, obtained in a trial of the OX40 agonist ivuxolimab. The receptor's source is an adult with an advanced solid tumor such as melanoma, head and neck, liver or kidney cancer. The CDR3 sequence: CASSERDVSSYEQYF. The CDR3 coding sequence is TGCGCCAGCAGTGAGAGGGACGTTAGCTCCTACGAGCAGTACTTC.